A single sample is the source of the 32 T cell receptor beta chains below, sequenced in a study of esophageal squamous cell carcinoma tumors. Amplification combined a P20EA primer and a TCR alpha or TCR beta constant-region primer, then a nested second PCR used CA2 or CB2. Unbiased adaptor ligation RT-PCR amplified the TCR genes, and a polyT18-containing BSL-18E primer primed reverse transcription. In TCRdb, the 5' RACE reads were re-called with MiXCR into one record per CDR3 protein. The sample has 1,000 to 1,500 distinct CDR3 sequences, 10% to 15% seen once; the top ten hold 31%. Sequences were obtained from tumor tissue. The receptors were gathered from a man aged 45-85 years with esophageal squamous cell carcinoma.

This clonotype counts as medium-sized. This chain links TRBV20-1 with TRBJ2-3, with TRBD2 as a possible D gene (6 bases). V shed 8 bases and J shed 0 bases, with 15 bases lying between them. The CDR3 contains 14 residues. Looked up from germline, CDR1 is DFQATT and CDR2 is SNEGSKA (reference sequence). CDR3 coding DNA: TGCAGTACCGGCCTAGCGTCAAGCACAGATACGCAGTATTTT. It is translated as CSTGLASSTDTQYF.

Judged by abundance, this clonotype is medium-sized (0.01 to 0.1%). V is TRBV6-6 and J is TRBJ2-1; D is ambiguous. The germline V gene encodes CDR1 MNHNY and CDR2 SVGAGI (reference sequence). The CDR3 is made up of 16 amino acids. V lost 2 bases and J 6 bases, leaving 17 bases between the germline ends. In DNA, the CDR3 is TGTGCCAGCAGTTACCCTGCTAGGGCACGGTCCAATGAGCAGTTCTTC. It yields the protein CASSYPARARSNEQFF.

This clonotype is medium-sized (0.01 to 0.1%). For the CDR3, the DNA is TGTGCCAGCAGCTTAGAAGCAGCGGGTAACAATGAGCAGTTCTTC. It yields the protein CASSLEAAGNNEQFF. The chain couples TRBV7-2 to TRBJ2-1; D is possibly TRBD2 (6 bases). Between the trimmed V and J ends, which lost 1 base and 5 bases, there was a span of 12 bases. The CDR3 length is 15 residues. The germline gives CDR1 SGHTA, CDR2 FQGNSA. The whole variable domain, remainder taken from reference TRBV7-2 and TRBJ2-1, is GAGVSQSPSNKVTEKGKDVELRCDPISGHTALYWYRQSLGQGLEFLIYFQGNSAPDKSGLPSDRFSAERTGGSVSTLTIQRTQQEDSAVYLCASSLEAAGNNEQFFGPGTRLTVL.

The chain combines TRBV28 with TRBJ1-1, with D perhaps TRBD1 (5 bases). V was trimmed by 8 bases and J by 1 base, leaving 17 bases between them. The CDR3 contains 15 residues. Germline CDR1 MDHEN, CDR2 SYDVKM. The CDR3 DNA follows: TGTGCCAGCTATACCCAGACAGTCGGGAACACTGAAGCTTTCTTT. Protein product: CASYTQTVGNTEAFF.

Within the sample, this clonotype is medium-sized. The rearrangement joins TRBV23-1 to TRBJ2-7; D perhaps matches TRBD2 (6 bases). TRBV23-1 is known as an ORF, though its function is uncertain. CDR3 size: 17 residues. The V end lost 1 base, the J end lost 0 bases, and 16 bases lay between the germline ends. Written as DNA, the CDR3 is TGCGCCAGCAGTCAATGGGGGGATGGTCCTAACTCCTACGAGCAGTACTTC. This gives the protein CASSQWGDGPNSYEQYF.

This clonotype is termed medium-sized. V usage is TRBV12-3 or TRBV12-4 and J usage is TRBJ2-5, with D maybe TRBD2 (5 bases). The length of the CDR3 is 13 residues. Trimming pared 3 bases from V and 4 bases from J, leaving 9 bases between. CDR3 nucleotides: TGTGCCAGCAGTTTCGGAGGAGGAGAGACCCAGTACTTC. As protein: CASSFGGGETQYF.

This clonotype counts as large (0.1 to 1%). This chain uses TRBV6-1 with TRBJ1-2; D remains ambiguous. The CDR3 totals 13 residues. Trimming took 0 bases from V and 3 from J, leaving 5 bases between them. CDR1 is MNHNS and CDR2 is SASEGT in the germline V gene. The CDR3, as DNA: TGTGCCAGCAGTGAAGCCCTAGACTATGGCTACACCTTC. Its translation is CASSEALDYGYTF.

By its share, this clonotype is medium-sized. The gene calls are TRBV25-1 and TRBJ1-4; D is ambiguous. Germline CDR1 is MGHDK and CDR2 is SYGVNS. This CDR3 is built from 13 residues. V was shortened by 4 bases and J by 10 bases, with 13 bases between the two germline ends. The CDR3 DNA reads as TGTGCCAGCAGTGCGTATGATAGAGGAAAACTGTTTTTT. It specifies CASSAYDRGKLFF.

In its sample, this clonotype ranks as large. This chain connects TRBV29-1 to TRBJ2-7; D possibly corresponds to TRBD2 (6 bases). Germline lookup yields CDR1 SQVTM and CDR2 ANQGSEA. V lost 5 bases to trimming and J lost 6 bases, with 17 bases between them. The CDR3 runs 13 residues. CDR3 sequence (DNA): TGCAGCGTTAGTCCTCGTGGGGGAGGCGAGCAGTACTTC. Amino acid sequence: CSVSPRGGGEQYF.

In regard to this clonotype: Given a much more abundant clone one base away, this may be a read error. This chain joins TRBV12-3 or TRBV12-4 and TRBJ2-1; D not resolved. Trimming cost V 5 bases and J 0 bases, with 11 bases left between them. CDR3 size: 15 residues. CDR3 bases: TGTGCCAGCAGTCCCCCCGCCAGCTCCTACAATGAGCAGTTCTTC. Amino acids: CASSPPASSYNEQFF.

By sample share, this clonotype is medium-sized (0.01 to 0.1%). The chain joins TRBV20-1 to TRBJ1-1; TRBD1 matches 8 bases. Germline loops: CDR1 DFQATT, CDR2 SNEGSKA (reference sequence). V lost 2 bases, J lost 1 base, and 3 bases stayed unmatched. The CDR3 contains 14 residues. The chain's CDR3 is CSARPGTGNTEAFF. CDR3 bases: TGCAGTGCTAGACCCGGGACAGGGAACACTGAAGCTTTCTTT.

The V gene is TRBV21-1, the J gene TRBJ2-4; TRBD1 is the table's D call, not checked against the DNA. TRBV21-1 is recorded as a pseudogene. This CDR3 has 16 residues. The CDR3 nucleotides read TGTGCCAGCAGCAAGGGACAGGGGGTAGCCAAAAACATTCAGTACTTC. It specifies CASSKGQGVAKNIQYF.

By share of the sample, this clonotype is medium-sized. The chain's CDR3 is CASSPTPGTLLISGNTIYF. The CDR3 DNA is TGTGCCAGCAGTCCTACCCCCGGGACCCTCCTTATCTCTGGAAACACCATATATTTT. J is TRBJ1-3 and V is TRBV6-5, with a weak D call TRBD1 (5 bases). Per germline, CDR1 MNHEY and CDR2 SVGAGI. The CDR3 is 19 residues long. V lost 5 bases and J lost 0, with 23 bases in between.

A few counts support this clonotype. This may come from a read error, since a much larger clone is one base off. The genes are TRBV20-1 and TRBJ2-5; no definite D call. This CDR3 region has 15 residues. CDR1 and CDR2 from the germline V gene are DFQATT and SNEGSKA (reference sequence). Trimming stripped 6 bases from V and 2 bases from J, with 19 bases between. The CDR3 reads CSATDPRRAQETQYF. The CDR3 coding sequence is TGCAGTGCAACCGACCCTCGTAGGGCTCAAGAGACCCAGTACTTC.

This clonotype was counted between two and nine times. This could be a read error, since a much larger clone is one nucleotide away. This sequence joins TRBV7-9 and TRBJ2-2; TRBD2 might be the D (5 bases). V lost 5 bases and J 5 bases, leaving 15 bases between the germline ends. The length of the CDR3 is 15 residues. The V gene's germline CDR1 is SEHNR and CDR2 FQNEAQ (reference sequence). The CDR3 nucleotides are TGTGCCAGCAGCCCTGCAAGGGCGGGTACCGGGGAGCTGTTTTTT. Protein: CASSPARAGTGELFF. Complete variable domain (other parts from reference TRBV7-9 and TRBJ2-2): DTGVSQNPRHKITKRGQNVTFRCDPISEHNRLYWYRQTLGQGPEFLTYFQNEAQLEKSRLLSDRFSAERPKGSFSTLEIQRTEQGDSAMYLCASSPARAGTGELFFGEGSRLTVL.

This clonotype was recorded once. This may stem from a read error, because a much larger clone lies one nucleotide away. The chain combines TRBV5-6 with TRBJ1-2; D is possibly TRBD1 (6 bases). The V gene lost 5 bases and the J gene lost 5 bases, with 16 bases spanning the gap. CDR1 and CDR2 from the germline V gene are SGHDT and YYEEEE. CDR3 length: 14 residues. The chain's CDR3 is CASRSRAGAYGYTF. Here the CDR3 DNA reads TGTGCCAGCAGGTCTAGGGCAGGGGCATATGGCTACACCTTC.

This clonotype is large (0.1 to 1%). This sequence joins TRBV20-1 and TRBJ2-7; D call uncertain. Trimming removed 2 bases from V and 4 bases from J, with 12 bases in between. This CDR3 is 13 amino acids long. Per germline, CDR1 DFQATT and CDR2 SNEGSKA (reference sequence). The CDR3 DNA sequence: TGCAGTGCTAGACCCGATGACGGTTACGAGCAGTACTTC. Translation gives CSARPDDGYEQYF.

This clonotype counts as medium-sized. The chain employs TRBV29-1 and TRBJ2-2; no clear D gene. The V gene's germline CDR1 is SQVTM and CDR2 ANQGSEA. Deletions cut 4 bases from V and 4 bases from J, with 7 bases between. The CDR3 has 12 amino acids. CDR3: CSVGHFTGELFF. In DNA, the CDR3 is TGCAGCGTTGGACATTTCACCGGGGAGCTGTTTTTT.

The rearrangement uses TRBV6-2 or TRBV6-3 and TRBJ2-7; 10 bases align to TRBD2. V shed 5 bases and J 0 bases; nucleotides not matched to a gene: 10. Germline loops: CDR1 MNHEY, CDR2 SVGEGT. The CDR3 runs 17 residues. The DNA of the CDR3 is TGTGCCAGCAGTCCCGGTAGCGGGAGGCCCTTCTCCTACGAGCAGTACTTC. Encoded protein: CASSPGSGRPFSYEQYF.

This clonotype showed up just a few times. The CDR3 here is CASSHRGRSPYEQYF. CDR3 bases: TGTGCCAGCAGTCACAGGGGTAGGAGTCCCTACGAGCAGTACTTC. The chain joins TRBV12-3 or TRBV12-4 to TRBJ2-7, with 7 bases lining up with TRBD1. Germline trimming cut 5 bases from V and 2 bases from J; bases unmatched to any gene: 9. This CDR3 is 15 amino acids long.

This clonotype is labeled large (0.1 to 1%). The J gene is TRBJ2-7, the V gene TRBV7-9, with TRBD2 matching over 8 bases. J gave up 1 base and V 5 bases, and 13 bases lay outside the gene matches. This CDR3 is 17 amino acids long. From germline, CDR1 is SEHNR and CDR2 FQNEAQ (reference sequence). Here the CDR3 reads CASSPPPGTRGSYEQYF. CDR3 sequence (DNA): TGTGCCAGCAGCCCGCCCCCCGGGACTAGAGGATCCTACGAGCAGTACTTC.

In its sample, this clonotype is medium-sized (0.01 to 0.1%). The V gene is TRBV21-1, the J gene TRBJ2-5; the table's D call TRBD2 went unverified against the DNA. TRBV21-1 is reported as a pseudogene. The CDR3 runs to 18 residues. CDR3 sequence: CASSKAQLLLVGDETQYF. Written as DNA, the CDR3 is TGTGCCAGCAGCAAAGCACAGCTATTACTAGTCGGGGACGAGACCCAGTACTTC.

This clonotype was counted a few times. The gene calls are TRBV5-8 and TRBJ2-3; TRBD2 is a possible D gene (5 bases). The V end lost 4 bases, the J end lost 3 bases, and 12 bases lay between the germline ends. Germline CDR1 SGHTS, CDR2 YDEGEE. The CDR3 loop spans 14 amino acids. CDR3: CASSPVGVTDTQYF. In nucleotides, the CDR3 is TGTGCCAGCAGCCCCGTCGGGGTAACAGATACGCAGTATTTT.

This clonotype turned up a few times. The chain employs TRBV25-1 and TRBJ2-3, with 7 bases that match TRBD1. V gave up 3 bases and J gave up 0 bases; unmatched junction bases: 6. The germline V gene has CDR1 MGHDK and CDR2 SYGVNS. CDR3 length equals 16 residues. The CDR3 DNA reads TGTGCCAGCAGTGACGGGACAGACTACAGCACAGATACGCAGTATTTT. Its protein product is CASSDGTDYSTDTQYF.

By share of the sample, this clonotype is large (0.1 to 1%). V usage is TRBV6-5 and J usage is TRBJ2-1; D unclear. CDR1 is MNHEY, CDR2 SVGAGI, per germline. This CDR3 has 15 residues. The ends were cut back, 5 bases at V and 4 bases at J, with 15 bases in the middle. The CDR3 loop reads CASSQERPEYNEQFF. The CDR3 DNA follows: TGTGCCAGCAGTCAAGAACGCCCGGAATACAATGAGCAGTTCTTC.

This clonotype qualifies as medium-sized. The CDR3 nucleotides are TGTGCCAGCAGTTGGTACAGGGGAGATGAAGCTTTCTTT. It encodes CASSWYRGDEAFF. V is TRBV27 and J is TRBJ1-1, with TRBD1 matching 7 bases. Germline V gene data show CDR1 as MNHEY and CDR2 as SMNVEV (reference sequence). Trimming at V came to 4 bases and at J to 7 bases, leaving 6 bases not matched to a gene. The CDR3 extends over 13 amino acids.

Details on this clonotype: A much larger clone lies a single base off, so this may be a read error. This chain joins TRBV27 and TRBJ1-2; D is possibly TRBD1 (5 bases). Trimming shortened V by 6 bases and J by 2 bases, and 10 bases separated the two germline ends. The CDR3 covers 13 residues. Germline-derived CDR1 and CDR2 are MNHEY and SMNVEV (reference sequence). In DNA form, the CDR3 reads TGTGCCAGCAGGGACGCAGGGAACTATGGCTACACCTTC. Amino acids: CASRDAGNYGYTF.

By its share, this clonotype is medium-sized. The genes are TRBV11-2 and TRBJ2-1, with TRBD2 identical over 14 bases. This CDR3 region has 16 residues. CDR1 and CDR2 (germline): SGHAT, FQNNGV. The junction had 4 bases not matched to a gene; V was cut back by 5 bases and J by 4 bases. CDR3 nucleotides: TGTGCCAGCAGCGGCGGACTAGCGGGAGGTTACAATGAGCAGTTCTTC. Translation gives CASSGGLAGGYNEQFF.

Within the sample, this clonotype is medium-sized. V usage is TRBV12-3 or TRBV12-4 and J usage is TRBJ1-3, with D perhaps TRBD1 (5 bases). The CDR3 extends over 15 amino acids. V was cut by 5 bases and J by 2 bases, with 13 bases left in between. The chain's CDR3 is CASSRQLRAGNTIYF. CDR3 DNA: TGTGCCAGCAGTCGACAGTTGCGGGCTGGAAACACCATATATTTT.

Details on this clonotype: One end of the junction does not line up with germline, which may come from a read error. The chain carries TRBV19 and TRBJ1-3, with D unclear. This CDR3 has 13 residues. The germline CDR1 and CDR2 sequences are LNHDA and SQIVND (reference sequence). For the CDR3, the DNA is TGTGCCTGTAGCTTTACATCTGGAAACACCATATATTTT. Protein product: CACSFTSGNTIYF.

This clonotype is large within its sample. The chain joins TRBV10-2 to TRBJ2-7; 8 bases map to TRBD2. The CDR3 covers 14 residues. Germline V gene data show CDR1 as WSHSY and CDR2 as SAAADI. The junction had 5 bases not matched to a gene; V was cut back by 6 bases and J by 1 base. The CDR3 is CASRLAGPSYEQYF. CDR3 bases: TGCGCCAGCAGGCTAGCGGGTCCTTCCTACGAGCAGTACTTC.

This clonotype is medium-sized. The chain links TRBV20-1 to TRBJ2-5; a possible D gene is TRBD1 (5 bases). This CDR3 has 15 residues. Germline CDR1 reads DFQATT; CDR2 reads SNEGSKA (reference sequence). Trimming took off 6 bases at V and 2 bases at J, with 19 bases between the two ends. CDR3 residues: CSATDPRGAQETQYF. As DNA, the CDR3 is TGCAGTGCAACCGACCCTCGTGGGGCTCAAGAGACCCAGTACTTC.